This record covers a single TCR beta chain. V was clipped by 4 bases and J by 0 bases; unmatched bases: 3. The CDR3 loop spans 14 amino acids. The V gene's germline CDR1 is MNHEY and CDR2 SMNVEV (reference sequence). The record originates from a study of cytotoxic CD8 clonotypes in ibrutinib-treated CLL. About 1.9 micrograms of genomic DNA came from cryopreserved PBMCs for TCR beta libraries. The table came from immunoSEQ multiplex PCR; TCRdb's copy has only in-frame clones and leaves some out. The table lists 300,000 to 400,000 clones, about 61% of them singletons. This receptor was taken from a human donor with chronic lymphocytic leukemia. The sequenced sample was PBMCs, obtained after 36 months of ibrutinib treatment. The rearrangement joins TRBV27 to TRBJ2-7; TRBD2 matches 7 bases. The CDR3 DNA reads TGTGCCAGCAGTTCTCTAGCGGCCTCCTACGAGCAGTACTTC. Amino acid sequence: CASSSLAASYEQYF.